The 21 T cell receptor beta chains below all came from one sample that was sequenced in a study of cytomegalovirus exposure and HLA in healthy donors. PCR amplification relied on 60 Vbeta primers (plus 13 Jbeta primers). Here immunoSEQ multiplex PCR was the method, and the copy in TCRdb shows in-frame clones only, minus some. Of 120,000 to 150,000 clones in the sample, around 85% were seen once. Sample: PBMCs. Receptor source: a woman aged 45-59 years in good health and CMV-seropositive.

V gene TRBV6-6 combines with J gene TRBJ2-3; 8 positions match TRBD1. The CDR3 length is 13 residues. The ends lost 7 bases at V and 4 bases at J; junction bases unmatched: 4. CDR1 MNHNY and CDR2 SVGAGI come from the germline V gene (reference sequence). The CDR3 DNA sequence: TGTGCCAGCACCGGACAGGGTGCAGATACGCAGTATTTT. Translated, it gives CASTGQGADTQYF.

The J gene is TRBJ2-7, the V gene TRBV6-1; 9 bases fit TRBD2. CDR1 is MNHNS, CDR2 SASEGT, per germline. V trimming: 7 bases; J trimming: 3 bases; junction bases outside the gene matches: 10. This CDR3 spans 15 amino acids. The CDR3 DNA follows: TGTGCCAGCAACAGCCTAGCGGGGACCTTCTACGAGCAGTACTTC. Amino acid sequence: CASNSLAGTFYEQYF.

This clone turned up a few times. V gene TRBV10-3 combines with J gene TRBJ1-1; the D gene is possibly TRBD1 (5 bases). CDR3 length: 13 residues. Germline-derived CDR1 and CDR2 are ENHRY and SYGVKD. V was shortened by 3 bases and J by 3 bases, with 8 bases between the two germline ends. The CDR3 DNA is TGTGCCATCAGTGACAGGGAGGACACTGAAGCTTTCTTT. It yields the protein CAISDREDTEAFF.

This clone was seen more than once but under ten times. V usage is TRBV4-3 and J usage is TRBJ1-3; D unclear. The length of the CDR3 is 14 residues. The V gene's germline CDR1 is LGHNA and CDR2 YSLEER. The V end lost 6 bases, the J end lost 1 base, and 10 bases lay between the germline ends. CDR3 DNA: TGCGCCAGCAGTTCTCGGGTTTCTGGAAACACCATATATTTT. Its translation: CASSSRVSGNTIYF.

The chain employs TRBV4-1 and TRBJ2-7; the match to TRBD1 covers 8 bases. Trimming at V came to 0 bases and at J to 1 base, leaving 2 bases not matched to a gene. This CDR3 is built from 15 residues. Germline V gene data show CDR1 as MGHRA and CDR2 as YSYEKL. The CDR3 nucleotides read TGCGCCAGCAGCCAAGATGGGGACAGGTCCTACGAGCAGTACTTC. This translates into CASSQDGDRSYEQYF.

The rearrangement uses TRBV7-2 and TRBJ2-3; the match to TRBD2 covers 7 bases. Looked up from germline, CDR1 is SGHTA and CDR2 is FQGNSA. This CDR3 spans 17 amino acids. The V segment lost 5 bases and the J segment 1 base; nucleotides outside the gene matches: 12. The CDR3 sequence is CASSPEAGGDGTDTQYF. CDR3 sequence (DNA): TGTGCCAGCAGCCCGGAAGCTGGGGGGGATGGCACAGATACGCAGTATTTT.

This rearrangement joins TRBV2 to TRBJ1-4; TRBD1 agrees at 8 bases. The junction had 7 bases not matched to a gene; V was cut back by 7 bases and J by 3 bases. This CDR3 has 15 residues. The V gene's germline CDR1 is SNHLY and CDR2 FYNNEI. CDR3 amino acids: CASTIGQGPNEKLFF. In DNA form, the CDR3 reads TGTGCCAGCACCATAGGACAGGGACCTAATGAAAAACTGTTTTTT.

For the CDR3, the DNA is TGTGCCAGCAGATCCGACAGGGGAGGCACTGAAGCTTTCTTT. The encoded protein is CASRSDRGGTEAFF. The V call is TRBV27, the J call TRBJ1-1, with 8 bases identical to TRBD1. J lost 4 bases, V lost 6 bases, and 7 bases had no gene match. Looked up from germline, CDR1 is MNHEY and CDR2 is SMNVEV (reference sequence). The CDR3 totals 14 residues.

This chain links TRBV12-5 with TRBJ2-7; 8 bases are a match to TRBD2. From germline, CDR1 is LGHNT and CDR2 FRNRAP. This CDR3 region has 16 residues. J lost 0 bases, V lost 0 bases, and 4 bases had no gene match. The CDR3 spells CASGLVPRGDSYEQYF. The CDR3 bases are TGTGCTAGTGGTTTGGTTCCGCGGGGGGACTCCTACGAGCAGTACTTC.

The chain carries TRBV30 and TRBJ2-5; D uncertain. The length of the CDR3 is 11 residues. V lost 2 bases and J 5 bases, leaving 6 bases between the germline ends. The V gene's germline CDR1 is GTSNPN and CDR2 SVGIG (reference sequence). DNA for the CDR3: TGTGCCTGGAGTCTCGGGGAGACCCAGTACTTC. Encoded protein: CAWSLGETQYF. Full variable domain (remainder filled in from reference TRBV30 and TRBJ2-5): SQTIHQWPATLVQPVGSPLSLECTVEGTSNPNLYWYRQAAGRGLQLLFYSVGIGQISSEVPQNLSASRPQDRQFILSSKKLLLSDSGFYLCAWSLGETQYFGPGTRLLVL.

Concerning this clone itself: Compared with germline, one end of the junction differs, possibly owing to a read error. The sample has other DNA sequences that encode this CDR3 too. The V call is TRBV29-1, the J call TRBJ1-1; D is possibly TRBD1 (6 bases). The CDR3 is 13 amino acids. The V gene's germline CDR1 is SQVTM and CDR2 ANQGSEA. CDR3 DNA: TGTAGCGTTGAGGGACACCTGAACACTGAAGCTTTCTTT. This translates into CSVEGHLNTEAFF. Supplemented by reference TRBV29-1 and TRBJ1-1, the full variable domain reads SAVISQKPSRDICQRGTSLTIQCQVDSQVTMMFWYRQQPGQSLTLIATANQGSEATYESGFVIDKFPISRPNLTFSTLTVSNMSPEDSSIYLCSVEGHLNTEAFFGQGTRLTVV.

The CDR3 nucleotides are TGTGCCAGCAGCTCCGGGACAGGGGGGCATCAGCCCCAGCATTTT. This encodes CASSSGTGGHQPQHF. The chain is built from TRBV9 and TRBJ1-5; TRBD1 matches 11 bases. Trimming at V came to 4 bases and at J to 5 bases, leaving 5 bases not matched to a gene. The CDR3 has 15 residues. CDR1 and CDR2 from the germline V gene are SGDLS and YYNGEE.

The chain joins TRBV7-3 to TRBJ2-5; TRBD1 matches 7 bases. V shed 0 bases and J 1 base; nucleotides not matched to a gene: 2. This CDR3 is 15 amino acids long. CDR1 is SGHTA and CDR2 is FQGTGA in the germline V gene. This CDR3 reads CASSLTGQLQETQYF. DNA of the CDR3: TGTGCCAGCAGCTTAACGGGACAGCTCCAAGAGACCCAGTACTTC. Filled out from reference TRBV7-3 and TRBJ2-5, the complete variable domain reads GAGVSQTPSNKVTEKGKYVELRCDPISGHTALYWYRQSLGQGPEFLIYFQGTGAADDSGLPNDRFFAVRPEGSVSTLKIQRTERGDSAVYLCASSLTGQLQETQYFGPGTRLLVL.

This clone was seen just once. The gene calls are TRBV7-9 and TRBJ2-1; maybe TRBD1 (6 bases). Germline V CDR1 and CDR2: SEHNR, FQNEAQ (reference sequence). The CDR3 contains 15 residues. V shed 5 bases and J shed 2 bases, with 13 bases lying between them. The CDR3: CASSSRGGAYNEQFF. For the CDR3, the DNA is TGTGCCAGCAGCAGCAGGGGCGGCGCCTACAATGAGCAGTTCTTC. The full variable domain, in which reference TRBV7-9 and TRBJ2-1 provide the parts outside the CDR3, is DTGVSQNPRHKITKRGQNVTFRCDPISEHNRLYWYRQTLGQGPEFLTYFQNEAQLEKSRLLSDRFSAERPKGSFSTLEIQRTEQGDSAMYLCASSSRGGAYNEQFFGPGTRLTVL.

This clone was recorded once. In DNA form, the CDR3 reads TGCGCCAGCAGCTTGGGGGGGCGGAACACTGAAGCTTTCTTT. Translating gives CASSLGGRNTEAFF. The rearrangement uses TRBV5-1 and TRBJ1-1; D possibly corresponds to TRBD1 (6 bases). Looked up from germline, CDR1 is SGHRS and CDR2 is YFSETQ. V lost 0 bases, J lost 1 base, and 7 bases lay in between. This CDR3 has 14 amino acids.

The V call is TRBV7-3, the J call TRBJ2-4; TRBD1 matches 7 bases. CDR1 is SGHTA, CDR2 FQGTGA, per germline. With 2 bases clipped from V and 0 bases from J, the junction kept 4 bases outside the gene matches. There are 16 residues in the CDR3. Here the CDR3 DNA reads TGTGCCAGCAGCTTAGGGACAGCCCTAGCCAAAAACATTCAGTACTTC. Translating gives CASSLGTALAKNIQYF.

As DNA, the CDR3 is TGTGCCAGCAGGAGGTCACCGAATGAAAAACTGTTTTTT. Amino acids: CASRRSPNEKLFF. V usage is TRBV28 and J usage is TRBJ1-4; D is unresolved. The CDR3 extends over 13 amino acids. CDR1 and CDR2 from the germline V gene are MDHEN and SYDVKM. Trimming cost V 6 bases and J 5 bases, with 10 bases left between them.

This CDR3 reads CASSQERGDSANTGELFF. Written as DNA, the CDR3 is TGCGCCAGCAGCCAAGAGAGGGGGGACAGCGCGAACACCGGGGAGCTGTTTTTT. The chain couples TRBV4-1 to TRBJ2-2; possibly TRBD1 for D (7 bases). CDR1 is MGHRA, CDR2 YSYEKL, per germline. The V gene lost 0 bases and the J gene lost 0 bases, with 14 bases spanning the gap. The CDR3 has 18 amino acids.

This clone showed up just a few times. This chain links TRBV2 with TRBJ2-7, with 9 positions matching TRBD1. Trimming cost V 4 bases and J 13 bases; bases outside gene matches: 8. CDR3 length equals 12 residues. Germline V CDR1 and CDR2: SNHLY, FYNNEI. CDR3 nucleotides: TGTGCCAGCAGTGCAACAGGGGGCGCATTATACTTC. It encodes CASSATGGALYF.

This clone has just one count. The V gene is TRBV13, the J gene TRBJ1-6; tentative D call: TRBD1 (5 bases). Germline CDR1 reads PRHDT; CDR2 reads FYEKMQ (reference sequence). The CDR3 has 14 residues. Trimming removed 5 bases at V and 8 bases at J, with 13 bases between. The CDR3 region is CASSPPGGHSPLHF. The CDR3, as DNA: TGTGCCAGCAGCCCCCCGGGGGGACATTCACCCCTCCACTTT.

The rearrangement links TRBV6-1 to TRBJ2-1; 8 bases match TRBD1. The CDR3 covers 13 residues. CDR1 and CDR2 from the germline V gene are MNHNS and SASEGT. J gave up 6 bases and V 6 bases, and 4 bases lay outside the gene matches. CDR3 in DNA: TGTGCCAGCAGCCGGACAGGGATCAATGAGCAGTTCTTC. Protein: CASSRTGINEQFF.